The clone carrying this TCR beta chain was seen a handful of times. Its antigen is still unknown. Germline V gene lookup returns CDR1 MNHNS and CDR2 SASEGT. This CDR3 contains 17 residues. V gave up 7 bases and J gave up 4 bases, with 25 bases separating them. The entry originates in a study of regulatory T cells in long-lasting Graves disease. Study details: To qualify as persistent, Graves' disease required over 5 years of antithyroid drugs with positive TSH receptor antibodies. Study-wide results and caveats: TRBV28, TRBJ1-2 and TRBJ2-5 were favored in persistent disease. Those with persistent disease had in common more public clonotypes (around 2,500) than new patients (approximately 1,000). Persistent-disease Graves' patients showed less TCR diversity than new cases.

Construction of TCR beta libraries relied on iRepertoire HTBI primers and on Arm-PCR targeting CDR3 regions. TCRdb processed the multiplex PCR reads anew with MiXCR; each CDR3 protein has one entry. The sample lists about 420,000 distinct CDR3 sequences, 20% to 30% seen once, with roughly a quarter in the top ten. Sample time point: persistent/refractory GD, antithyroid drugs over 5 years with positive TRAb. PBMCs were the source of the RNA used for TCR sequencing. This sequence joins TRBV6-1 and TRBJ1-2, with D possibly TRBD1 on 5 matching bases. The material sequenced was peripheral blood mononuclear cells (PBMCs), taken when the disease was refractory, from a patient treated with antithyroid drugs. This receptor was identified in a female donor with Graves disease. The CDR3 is CASNPQRVVGGAYGYTF. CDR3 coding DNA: TGTGCCAGCAATCCCCAGCGCGTGGTGGGGGGAGCCTATGGCTACACCTTC.